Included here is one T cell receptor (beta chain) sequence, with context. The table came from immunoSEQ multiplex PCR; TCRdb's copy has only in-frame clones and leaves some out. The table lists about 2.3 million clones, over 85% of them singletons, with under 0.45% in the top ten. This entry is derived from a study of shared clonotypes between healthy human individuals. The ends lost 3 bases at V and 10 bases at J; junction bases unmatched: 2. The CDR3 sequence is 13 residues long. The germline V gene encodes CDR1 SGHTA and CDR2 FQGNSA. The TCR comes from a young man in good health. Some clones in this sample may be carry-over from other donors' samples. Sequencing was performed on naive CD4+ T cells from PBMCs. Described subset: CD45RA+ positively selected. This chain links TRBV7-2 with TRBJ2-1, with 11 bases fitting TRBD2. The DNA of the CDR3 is TGTGCCAGCAGCTTCCTAGCGGGGGGCGAGCAGTTCTTC. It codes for CASSFLAGGEQFF.